The present T cell receptor beta chain was sequenced within a study of shared clonotypes between healthy human individuals. Overall study findings and caveats: Generally, estimated richness proved larger in naive subsets than it did in memory subsets.

Libraries were prepared by immunoSEQ multiplex PCR; TCRdb keeps only in-frame clonotypes and omits some of them. The table shows about 1.5 million clones, with 95% to 99% occurring only once. Concerning this clone itself: The target antigen is unknown.

The germline V and J ends were trimmed by 4 bases and 7 bases, with 10 bases remaining between them. The CDR3 spans 12 residues. Germline V gives CDR1 SQVTM, CDR2 ANQGSEA. The specimen was naive CD4+ T cells sorted from blood. Subset denoted: CD45RA+ positively selected. The source of this sequence is a man between 25 and 39 years old in good health. The chain employs TRBV29-1 and TRBJ2-2; D gene ambiguous. The CDR3 region is CSVAQEVGELFF. The CDR3 region has the DNA TGCAGCGTTGCCCAAGAGGTCGGGGAGCTGTTTTTT.